This section outlines one T cell receptor beta chain sequence together with its context. Its antigen is as yet unknown. The data are from a study of PD-L1 blockade in urothelial cancer. Study details: Bladder-origin urothelial cancer in males covered about 90% of the 29 patients. Previous chemotherapy exposure amounted to 0 to 3 regimens for patients.

Broader study findings: When pretreatment blood TCR clonality was below the median, it predicted better survival.

This CDR3 is built from 15 residues. CDR1 SGHRS and CDR2 YFSETQ come from the germline V gene. Trimming took 3 bases from V and 9 from J; bases not matched to a gene: 8. Every PCR received spiked-in synthetic TCR analog templates. Produced via immunoSEQ multiplex PCR; TCRdb's table is partial and in-frame only. The table shows more than 95,000 clones, with 86% occurring only once. Time point specified: peripheral blood 6 weeks after treatment start. Sequenced material: PBMCs, taken around atezolizumab (anti-PD-L1) treatment. This clonotype originated in a man aged 50-59 years with urothelial cancer. The rearrangement joins TRBV5-1 to TRBJ2-1; 11 bases fit TRBD2. CDR3 nucleotide sequence: TGCGCCAGCAGCTCCTCGACTAGCGGGATAACTGAGCAGTTCTTC. Amino acids: CASSSSTSGITEQFF. Together with reference TRBV5-1 and TRBJ2-1, the CDR3 gives the full variable domain: KAGVTQTPRYLIKTRGQQVTLSCSPISGHRSVSWYQQTPGQGLQFLFEYFSETQRNKGNFPGRFSGRQFSNSRSEMNVSTLELGDSALYLCASSSSTSGITEQFFGPGTRLTVL.